The present T cell receptor beta chain was sequenced within a study of regulatory T cells in long-lasting Graves disease. For the study at large: Graves' patients diagnosed newly had used antithyroid drugs under 3 months.

Study-wide findings and caveats: Reduced TCR diversity was observed in persistent Graves' patients versus newly diagnosed patients.

CDR3 regions were amplified by Arm-PCR using iRepertoire HTBI primers to build TCR beta libraries. TCRdb re-derived calls from the multiplex PCR reads in MiXCR, one entry per CDR3 protein. The table has about 450,000 distinct CDR3 sequences, roughly 17% seen once; the top ten hold roughly a tenth. CDR3 length: 14 residues. Germline values: CDR1 SGHAT, CDR2 FQNNGV. The V end was cut by 2 bases, the J end by 1 base, with 8 bases between. Time point given: newly diagnosed GD, antithyroid drugs for less than 3 months. RNA isolated from PBMCs was used to make the TCR library. This clonotype was observed at least ten times. As yet, its antigen is unknown. These data were also filed under a second study, of T cells in Graves' hyperthyroidism and ophthalmopathy. As that report states: Blood also showed most of the thyroid clonotypes that were expanded above 0.001.

The chain carries TRBV11-2 and TRBJ1-1; D remains unclear. The sample was peripheral blood mononuclear cells (PBMCs), taken at new diagnosis, from a patient treated with antithyroid drugs. This TCR came from a woman under 40 with Graves disease. The CDR3 DNA is TGTGCCAGCAGCTTAAGGGTCGAGAACACTGAAGCTTTCTTT. Translation: CASSLRVENTEAFF.